These 22 T cell receptor beta chains share one sample of origin, sequenced in a study of blood T cell repertoires in COVID-19. TCRdb keeps only in-frame clones here, not all; method: immunoSEQ multiplex PCR. Found here are about 200,000 clones, more than 65% of them singletons; the top ten hold roughly 7.9%. Source material: peripheral blood. The receptor source for this set is a woman older than 75 with acute or convalescent COVID-19.

This clone was seen only a few times. V gene TRBV6-4 combines with J gene TRBJ2-2; TRBD1 is a possible D gene (6 bases). The CDR3 runs 13 residues. Germline CDR1 is MRHNA and CDR2 is SNTAGT. The V and J ends lost 8 bases and 0 bases respectively, with 7 bases between them. CDR3 sequence (DNA): TGTGCCAGCGGGACAACGAACACCGGGGAGCTGTTTTTT. It yields the protein CASGTTNTGELFF.

The chain joins TRBV7-9 to TRBJ2-5; 11 bases are a match to TRBD1. CDR3 length: 15 amino acids. Germline loops: CDR1 SEHNR, CDR2 FQNEAQ (reference sequence). The junction had 8 bases not matched to a gene; V was cut back by 5 bases and J by 6 bases. CDR3 sequence (DNA): TGTGCCAGCAGCCACAGGACAGGGGGCGCCCAGACCCAGTACTTC. It is translated as CASSHRTGGAQTQYF.

The J gene is TRBJ2-7, the V gene TRBV18; D is unclear. The CDR3 runs 12 residues. Germline V gene lookup returns CDR1 KGHSH and CDR2 LQKENI. V lost 3 bases and J lost 0, with 3 bases in between. Here the CDR3 reads CASSPLSYEQYF. The CDR3 DNA follows: TGTGCCAGCTCACCTCTCTCCTACGAGCAGTACTTC.

This clone came up a few times. The J gene is TRBJ1-1, the V gene TRBV19, with D tentatively TRBD1 (5 bases). This CDR3 region has 14 residues. Trimming took 6 bases from V and 1 from J, leaving 12 bases between them. Germline V gives CDR1 LNHDA, CDR2 SQIVND (reference sequence). CDR3 protein: CASRKHTGNTEAFF. CDR3 nucleotide sequence: TGTGCCAGTAGGAAACACACAGGGAACACTGAAGCTTTCTTT.

V is TRBV3-1 (or the pseudogene TRBV3-2) and J is TRBJ1-2; D is undetermined. V dropped 7 bases and J dropped 3 bases, with 12 bases sitting between them. Germline V gene data show CDR1 as LGHDT and CDR2 as YNNKEL (reference sequence). The CDR3 extends over 13 amino acids. The CDR3 sequence: CASIGAWYYGYTF. CDR3 in DNA: TGTGCCAGCATCGGAGCTTGGTACTATGGCTACACCTTC.

The CDR3 region is CASSLLSSYNEQFF. CDR3 nucleotides: TGTGCCAGCAGCTTACTAAGCTCCTACAATGAGCAGTTCTTC. The chain combines TRBV11-3 with TRBJ2-1; D is undetermined. V lost 2 bases, J lost 0 bases, and 5 bases lay in between. Germline values: CDR1 SGHNT, CDR2 YENEEA. The CDR3 runs to 14 residues.

This clone was counted once. The chain combines TRBV7-2 with TRBJ2-1; TRBD2 matches 8 bases. J was trimmed by 3 bases and V by 2 bases; bases with no gene match: 3. Germline values: CDR1 SGHTA, CDR2 FQGNSA. This CDR3 region has 15 residues. The CDR3 nucleotides are TGTGCCAGCAGCTTAAGGACTAGCCTCTACAATGAGCAGTTCTTC. As protein: CASSLRTSLYNEQFF.

This chain links TRBV4-1 with TRBJ1-3; D is possibly TRBD1 (6 bases). The germline gives CDR1 MGHRA, CDR2 YSYEKL. V was pared by 1 base and J by 0 bases, with 13 bases between. The CDR3 covers 17 residues. CDR3 nucleotide sequence: TGCGCCAGCAGCCAAGCATCCCTACAGGGCTCTGGAAACACCATATATTTT. Protein product: CASSQASLQGSGNTIYF.

The chain is built from TRBV10-3 and TRBJ2-7, with TRBD1 matching over 9 bases. Germline values: CDR1 ENHRY, CDR2 SYGVKD. The ends lost 8 bases at V and 2 bases at J; junction bases unmatched: 10. The CDR3 is 15 amino acids. This CDR3 is CAISSPGTGTYEQYF. In DNA, the CDR3 is TGTGCCATCTCATCCCCCGGGACAGGGACCTACGAGCAGTACTTC.

The V call is TRBV5-1, the J call TRBJ2-2; 9 bases line up with TRBD2. CDR3 length equals 14 residues. Germline lookup yields CDR1 SGHRS and CDR2 YFSETQ. V lost 5 bases, J lost 7 bases, and 6 bases stayed unmatched. For the CDR3, the DNA is TGCGCCAGCAGGTTTAGCGGGGGTGACGGGGAGCTGTTTTTT. It translates to CASRFSGGDGELFF. Filled out from reference TRBV5-1 and TRBJ2-2, the complete variable domain reads KAGVTQTPRYLIKTRGQQVTLSCSPISGHRSVSWYQQTPGQGLQFLFEYFSETQRNKGNFPGRFSGRQFSNSRSEMNVSTLELGDSALYLCASRFSGGDGELFFGEGSRLTVL.

The V call is TRBV6-5, the J call TRBJ2-1; possible D gene TRBD2, 5 bases. Germline assignment: CDR1 MNHEY and CDR2 SVGAGI. Trimming removed 6 bases at V and 1 base at J, with 13 bases between. The CDR3 contains 15 residues. The CDR3 loop reads CASSPGEYSYNEQFF. The CDR3 nucleotides are TGTGCCAGCAGCCCCGGGGAGTATTCCTACAATGAGCAGTTCTTC.

This clone has just a few counts. The rearrangement joins TRBV7-7 to TRBJ2-5, with 7 bases matching TRBD1. This CDR3 contains 15 residues. Germline values: CDR1 SSHAT, CDR2 FNYEAQ (reference sequence). The trim removed 1 base at V and 1 base at J, leaving 3 bases unmatched. The CDR3 coding sequence is TGTGCCAGCAGCTTAGGGGGACAGATCCAAGAGACCCAGTACTTC. It yields the protein CASSLGGQIQETQYF.

The chain uses TRBV2 and TRBJ1-2; D is unclear. The V and J ends lost 8 bases and 2 bases respectively, with 12 bases between them. The CDR3 runs to 13 residues. CDR1 and CDR2 (germline): SNHLY, FYNNEI. The CDR3: CASGAKLNYGYTF. The CDR3 coding sequence is TGTGCCAGCGGAGCAAAGCTCAACTATGGCTACACCTTC.

The rearrangement links TRBV30 to TRBJ1-2; 9 bases map to TRBD1. CDR1 and CDR2 from the germline V gene are GTSNPN and SVGIG (reference sequence). The length of the CDR3 is 14 residues. The V segment lost 3 bases and the J segment 4 bases; nucleotides outside the gene matches: 6. The CDR3: CAWSRDRDSYGYTF. The CDR3 DNA reads as TGTGCCTGGAGCCGGGACAGGGATTCCTATGGCTACACCTTC. Looking up the rest from reference TRBV30 and TRBJ1-2 gives the full variable domain: SQTIHQWPATLVQPVGSPLSLECTVEGTSNPNLYWYRQAAGRGLQLLFYSVGIGQISSEVPQNLSASRPQDRQFILSSKKLLLSDSGFYLCAWSRDRDSYGYTFGSGTRLTVV.

Only a few counts were recorded for this clone. The V and J genes are TRBV2 and TRBJ1-5; D unclear. V was clipped by 3 bases and J by 7 bases, with 10 bases between them. The CDR3 length is 13 residues. The germline V gene encodes CDR1 SNHLY and CDR2 FYNNEI. The CDR3: CASSDRSGQPQHF. DNA of the CDR3: TGTGCCAGCAGTGACCGGAGCGGGCAGCCCCAGCATTTT.

The chain carries TRBV5-8 and TRBJ2-3; maybe TRBD2 (6 bases). V lost 4 bases, J lost 0 bases, and 15 bases lay in between. The V gene's germline CDR1 is SGHTS and CDR2 YDEGEE. This CDR3 is built from 16 residues. The CDR3 reads CASSPGTSYSTDTQYF. The DNA of the CDR3 is TGTGCCAGCAGCCCCGGGACTTCATATAGCACAGATACGCAGTATTTT.

This clone has a handful of counts. V usage is TRBV3-1 (or the pseudogene TRBV3-2) and J usage is TRBJ2-5; D is perhaps TRBD2 (6 bases). CDR3 size: 16 residues. V was clipped by 6 bases and J by 5 bases, with 22 bases between them. Germline V gene data show CDR1 as LGHDT and CDR2 as YNNKEL (reference sequence). The CDR3 spells CASRPEARGGMETQYF. CDR3 nucleotides: TGTGCCAGCAGGCCTGAAGCGCGAGGAGGGATGGAGACCCAGTACTTC.

This clone turned up a few times. This rearrangement joins TRBV5-1 to TRBJ1-2; TRBD1 agrees at 9 bases. The CDR3 is made up of 15 amino acids. V shed 0 bases and J 3 bases; nucleotides not matched to a gene: 3. Per germline, CDR1 SGHRS and CDR2 YFSETQ. CDR3 protein: CASSLGRQGDYGYTF. Written as DNA, the CDR3 is TGCGCCAGCAGCTTGGGGAGACAGGGGGACTATGGCTACACCTTC.

The chain recombines TRBV11-3 with TRBJ2-2; the D gene is possibly TRBD1 (5 bases). Germline loops: CDR1 SGHNT, CDR2 YENEEA. The CDR3 is made up of 14 amino acids. V was clipped by 3 bases and J by 2 bases, with 7 bases between them. CDR3 sequence reads: CASSLGQNTGELFF. CDR3 DNA: TGTGCCAGCAGCTTGGGGCAAAACACCGGGGAGCTGTTTTTT.

The genes are TRBV12-1 and TRBJ2-7; TRBD1 is taken as the D call from the table, unchecked against the DNA. TRBV12-1 is classified as a pseudogene. The CDR3 loop spans 19 amino acids. CDR3 nucleotides: TGTGCCAGCAGCTTTAACCCCCTTCCGGACAGGGCGATTTCCTACGAGCAGTACTTC. Translating it yields CASSFNPLPDRAISYEQYF.

The V call is TRBV15, the J call TRBJ2-1, with TRBD2 as a possible D gene (6 bases). CDR1 and CDR2 (germline): LNHNV, YYDKDF (reference sequence). Trimming cost V 2 bases and J 10 bases, with 12 bases left between them. CDR3 length equals 13 residues. CDR3 in amino acids: CATSRSGDSEQFF. In DNA form, the CDR3 reads TGTGCCACCAGCAGATCCGGGGACTCCGAGCAGTTCTTC.

This chain uses TRBV6-6 with TRBJ2-7, with 8 bases that match TRBD2. With 6 bases clipped from V and 3 bases from J, the junction kept 4 bases outside the gene matches. Germline lookup yields CDR1 MNHNY and CDR2 SVGAGI (reference sequence). CDR3 length: 13 residues. Here the CDR3 reads CASRSGGGYEQYF. In DNA, the CDR3 is TGTGCCAGCAGAAGCGGGGGAGGCTACGAGCAGTACTTC.